This T cell receptor beta chain was found in a study of graft-versus-host responses after intestinal transplantation. Intraepithelial and lamina propria lymphocytes were released after the graft tissue was processed. Profiling relied on immunoSEQ multiplex PCR, and the TCRdb table lists in-frame clones only, not all of them. This sample has 11,000 to 15,000 clones, with 74% found just once. On this clone: Its matching antigen is unknown.

Study-wide findings and caveats: Among recipient marrow samples, GvH clones were found; some appeared first in ileum or blood.

The receptor comes from a human patient who received an intestinal transplant, so some T cells may come from the graft donor. Material: ileum tissue, obtained 16 days after intestinal transplant.

The CDR3 DNA reads as TGTGCCAGCAGCCCTACTAGCGGGAACTACGAGCAGTACTTC. Encoded protein: CASSPTSGNYEQYF. The rearrangement joins TRBV7-9 to TRBJ2-7; 10 bases match TRBD2. This CDR3 has 14 residues. Germline V gives CDR1 SEHNR, CDR2 FQNEAQ (reference sequence). V lost 5 bases to trimming and J lost 3 bases; unmatched junction nucleotides: 4.